The sequence of this T cell receptor (beta chain) was determined in a study of blood T cell repertoires in COVID-19. This clone was observed a single time. The sample has other DNA sequences that encode this CDR3 too. The assay was immunoSEQ multiplex PCR, and TCRdb's table has in-frame clones only and misses some. This sample has about 430,000 clones; about 88% occur once, and the top ten carry about 1.4%. Participants' reported clinical history set cohort assignment. Germline CDR1 reads SGHNT; CDR2 reads YYREEE (reference sequence). There are 15 residues in the CDR3. Trimming cost V 3 bases and J 4 bases; bases outside gene matches: 3.

The receptor's source is a woman aged 18-29 years who had been exposed to COVID-19. The V gene is TRBV5-4, the J gene TRBJ2-1; 11 positions match TRBD1. The specimen was PBMCs or T cells enriched from blood (not recorded which). The CDR3 DNA reads TGTGCCAGCAGCTCGGGGACAGGGGGATACAATGAGCAGTTCTTC. Amino acid sequence: CASSSGTGGYNEQFF.